This T cell receptor beta chain was identified in a study of beta chain features in type 1 diabetes. Whole-study findings and limits: TCRB CDR3s were moderately but significantly shorter in Type 1 diabetes patients in all four CD4+ subsets.

Worth noting for this clone: Its target is not known.

The whole isolated RNA underwent reverse transcription, so sequencing captured expressed TCRB transcripts. Clones were sequenced by immunoSEQ multiplex PCR, and TCRdb holds only the in-frame ones, with some missing. Of 200,000 to 300,000 clones in the sample, around 20% were seen once. Deletions cut 6 bases from V and 4 bases from J, with 19 bases between. The CDR3 has 16 amino acids. Germline V gene lookup returns CDR1 SNHLY and CDR2 FYNNEI. The specimen was naive CD4+ T cells from blood. The source of this sequence is a middle-aged woman with type 1 diabetes. The chain has TRBV2 and TRBJ2-1; D is possibly TRBD1 (6 bases). The CDR3 spells CASSKIGTSGYNEQFF. The DNA for the CDR3 is TGTGCCAGCAGCAAGATCGGGACATCGGGATACAATGAGCAGTTCTTC.